This is a list of T cell receptor beta chains from one sample in a study of T cell responses to AZD1222 COVID-19 vaccine. Assay used: immunoSEQ multiplex PCR; TCRdb lists only in-frame clones, some missing. Counted here are about 200,000 clones, approximately 92% occurring once; the ten biggest clones make up approximately 1.4%. This specimen was peripheral blood, taken on day 0 of AZD1222 vaccination. These receptor sequences come from an adult in good health. The CDR3 runs from the conserved cysteine through the conserved F or W. A D gene is named only where the DNA matches it firmly. Rows give clone size only sometimes, using once, few, many, or a class for an expanded clone.

CASSLDVGTGSSEQFF,TGTGCCAGCAGCTTGGATGTGGGGACAGGGTCTAGTGAGCAGTTCTTC,.,TRBJ2-1,TRBV5-5,TRBD1
CASSPSRLAGTRKGFF,TGTGCCAGCAGTCCCTCCCGACTAGCGGGGACTAGAAAGGGGTTCTTC,.,TRBJ2-1,TRBV28,TRBD2
CASSSPLTGYTEAFF,TGTGCCAGCAGCTCCCCCCTAACAGGGTACACTGAAGCTTTCTTT,.,TRBJ1-1,TRBV7-8,.
CASSLVTGAVHTF,TGTGCCAGCAGCTTAGTTACCGGGGCCGTCCACACCTTC,.,TRBJ1-2,TRBV7-9,.
CASSNQGVYNEQFF,TGCGCCAGCAGCAACCAGGGGGTATACAATGAGCAGTTCTTC,few,TRBJ2-1,TRBV5-1,TRBD1
CASSVDSNRAFF,TGTGCCAGCAGCGTAGACTCAAACCGGGCTTTCTTT,.,TRBJ1-1,TRBV11-2,.
CASSVEGGWEKLFF,TGTGCCAGCAGCGTAGAAGGGGGCTGGGAAAAACTGTTTTTT,.,TRBJ1-4,TRBV9,TRBD1
CASSQDRGRGEKEKLFF,TGCGCCAGCAGCCAAGATAGGGGGAGGGGGGAGAAAGAAAAACTGTTTTTT,.,TRBJ1-4,TRBV4-1,.
CASSIRGGGRQETQYF,TGTGCCAGTAGTATAAGAGGCGGGGGCCGCCAAGAGACCCAGTACTTC,.,TRBJ2-5,TRBV19,.
CSASAGTGTTEAFF,TGCAGTGCTAGTGCCGGGACAGGGACCACTGAAGCTTTCTTT,.,TRBJ1-1,TRBV20-1,TRBD1
CASSIRGSGKGSDIQYF,TGTGCCAGTAGTATAAGGGGGAGCGGGAAGGGCTCGGACATTCAGTACTTC,.,TRBJ2-4,TRBV19,.
CASRALPGDGYTF,TGTGCCAGCAGGGCTCTACCGGGAGATGGCTACACCTTC,.,TRBJ1-2,TRBV7-3,.
CASSFRTYEQYF,TGTGCCAGCAGCTTCAGGACCTACGAGCAGTACTTC,.,TRBJ2-7,TRBV7-2,.
CASSLGGQPQHF,TGTGCCAGCAGTTTGGGGGGTCAGCCCCAGCATTTT,.,TRBJ1-5,TRBV12-3/TRBV12-4,.
CASSAGGSYNEQFF,TGTGCCAGCAGTGCGGGGGGTTCTTACAATGAGCAGTTCTTC,.,TRBJ2-1,TRBV7-3,TRBD2
CASSQEGTTNEKLFF,TGTGCCAGCAGCCAGGAAGGTACAACTAATGAAAAACTGTTTTTT,.,TRBJ1-4,TRBV3-1/TRBV3-2,.
CASNPHLASYEQYF,TGTGCCAGCAACCCCCACCTTGCCTCCTACGAGCAGTACTTC,.,TRBJ2-7,TRBV6-5,.
CASSYNRDRVF,TGTGCCAGCAGTTACAACCGGGACAGAGTCTTC,.,TRBJ2-4,TRBV28,TRBD1
CASSPTAGGEKLFF,TGTGCCAGCTCACCGACAGCCGGGGGAGAAAAACTGTTTTTT,few,TRBJ1-4,TRBV18,.
CASLTGSMRETQYF,TGTGCCAGCCTAACAGGGAGCATGAGAGAGACCCAGTACTTC,.,TRBJ2-5,TRBV28,.
CASSPLPDPTQYF,TGTGCCAGCAGCCCCCTACCTGACCCTACGCAGTATTTT,.,TRBJ2-3,TRBV7-6,.
CASGRPGQETQYF,TGTGCCAGCGGCCGACCGGGGCAAGAGACCCAGTACTTC,.,TRBJ2-5,TRBV6-6,.
CATCDREGEPQHF,TGTGCCACCTGCGACAGGGAGGGCGAGCCCCAGCATTTT,.,TRBJ1-5,TRBV24-1,TRBD1